The 19 T cell receptor beta chains below come from one sample, sequenced in a study of response to subunit inactivated influenza vaccine. TCRdb independently ran MiXCR on the RT-PCR reads; one entry per CDR3 protein. The table has about 520,000 distinct CDR3 sequences, approximately 24% seen once. The sequences come from CD4+ T cells sorted from PBMCs, collected 5 days after vaccination. Source of these receptors: a man aged 50 or older who received an inactivated influenza vaccine.

This clonotype appeared a few times. V gene TRBV6-2 or TRBV6-3 combines with J gene TRBJ2-2; D gene unclear. The CDR3 length is 12 residues. In germline, CDR1 is MNHEY, CDR2 SVGEGT. Trimming cost V 6 bases and J 4 bases, with 6 bases left between them. The CDR3 DNA reads TGTGCCAGCAGCACCACCACCGGGGAGCTGTTTTTT. Encoded protein: CASSTTTGELFF.

V is TRBV5-1 and J is TRBJ2-6, with 10 positions matching TRBD2. V was clipped by 0 bases and J by 4 bases; unmatched bases: 10. This CDR3 comprises 19 residues. The germline V gene has CDR1 SGHRS and CDR2 YFSETQ. The CDR3 protein is CASSLVQRGGLTGANVLTF. The CDR3 bases are TGCGCCAGCAGCTTGGTTCAGCGGGGGGGCCTCACCGGGGCCAACGTCCTGACTTTC. The variable domain in full, completed from reference TRBV5-1 and TRBJ2-6, reads KAGVTQTPRYLIKTRGQQVTLSCSPISGHRSVSWYQQTPGQGLQFLFEYFSETQRNKGNFPGRFSGRQFSNSRSEMNVSTLELGDSALYLCASSLVQRGGLTGANVLTFGAGSRLTVL.

This clonotype has more than one count but fewer than ten. The chain has TRBV6-1 and TRBJ2-1, with TRBD2 matching over 12 bases. CDR1 and CDR2 (germline): MNHNS, SASEGT. V shed 6 bases and J 7 bases; nucleotides not matched to a gene: 10. CDR3 length: 16 amino acids. CDR3 bases: TGTGCCAGCAGAAAAATCGGACTAGCGGGAATAAATGAGCAGTTCTTC. The encoded protein is CASRKIGLAGINEQFF.

This clonotype has ten or more counts. V usage is TRBV12-3 or TRBV12-4 and J usage is TRBJ2-3; no clear D. V dropped 6 bases and J dropped 0 bases, with 16 bases sitting between them. This CDR3 is 16 amino acids long. CDR3 amino acids: CASSPTGITSTDTQYF. The CDR3 DNA is TGTGCCAGCAGCCCCACGGGTATCACTAGCACAGATACGCAGTATTTT.

This clonotype has more than one count but fewer than ten. The chain has TRBV20-1 and TRBJ1-5, with unresolved D. The germline V gene has CDR1 DFQATT and CDR2 SNEGSKA (reference sequence). The V and J ends lost 1 base and 0 bases respectively, with 10 bases between them. This CDR3 is 15 amino acids long. The CDR3 spells CSARGSGYSNQPQHF. CDR3 coding DNA: TGCAGTGCTAGAGGATCGGGATATAGCAATCAGCCCCAGCATTTT.

This chain connects TRBV2 to TRBJ2-1; weak D call: TRBD2 (5 bases). The CDR3 is 16 residues long. Germline-derived CDR1 and CDR2 are SNHLY and FYNNEI. Between the trimmed V and J ends, which lost 5 bases and 2 bases, there was a span of 16 bases. CDR3 region: CASSPPLGSAYNEQFF. CDR3 sequence (DNA): TGTGCCAGCAGTCCCCCACTAGGGAGTGCCTACAATGAGCAGTTCTTC.

This chain links TRBV7-9 with TRBJ1-1; TRBD1 matches at 9 bases. The V gene end was trimmed by 0 bases and the J gene end by 5 bases; junction bases not matched to a gene: 4. Germline V CDR1 and CDR2: SEHNR, FQNEAQ (reference sequence). CDR3 length: 15 amino acids. CDR3 sequence: CASSLAGQGGTEAFF. The CDR3 DNA reads TGTGCCAGCAGCTTAGCGGGACAGGGTGGGACTGAAGCTTTCTTT.

This clonotype showed up just a few times. This sequence joins TRBV28 and TRBJ1-2; unclear D gene. The CDR3 has 18 amino acids. The germline V gene has CDR1 MDHEN and CDR2 SYDVKM. V shed 6 bases and J shed 4 bases, with 27 bases lying between them. The CDR3 region has the DNA TGTGCCAGCAGCGTTACCTCAGTGGGTTCCAGCCGCTTCTATGGCTACACCTTC. Amino acid sequence: CASSVTSVGSSRFYGYTF.

The chain recombines TRBV5-4 with TRBJ2-3, with 8 bases lining up with TRBD2. Germline V gene sequence: CDR1 SGHNT, CDR2 YYREEE (reference sequence). The CDR3 extends over 16 amino acids. Trimming took 1 base from V and 5 from J; bases not matched to a gene: 9. Written as DNA, the CDR3 is TGTGCCAGCAGCTTGAGAGCGGGAGTTGGTGGAGATACGCAGTATTTT. It encodes CASSLRAGVGGDTQYF.

The chain has TRBV9 and TRBJ1-2, with TRBD1 identical over 7 bases. The J segment lost 4 bases and the V segment lost 3 bases, leaving 9 bases of the junction unmatched. From germline, CDR1 is SGDLS and CDR2 YYNGEE. This CDR3 comprises 15 residues. The CDR3 spells CASSDTGAMGYGYTF. The CDR3 coding sequence is TGTGCCAGCAGCGATACAGGGGCGATGGGCTATGGCTACACCTTC.

This clonotype was seen only a few times. The chain joins TRBV20-1 to TRBJ2-3, with D unclear. V was shortened by 6 bases and J by 9 bases, with 22 bases between the two germline ends. The germline CDR1 and CDR2 sequences are DFQATT and SNEGSKA (reference sequence). This CDR3 has 14 amino acids. CDR3 sequence: CSANRHLSLGTQYF. The CDR3 DNA follows: TGCAGTGCCAACCGACATCTGTCACTCGGAACGCAGTATTTT.

The J gene is TRBJ2-5, the V gene TRBV29-1, with 7 bases fitting TRBD2. V trimming: 5 bases; J trimming: 4 bases; junction bases outside the gene matches: 4. The length of the CDR3 is 12 residues. The germline V gene has CDR1 SQVTM and CDR2 ANQGSEA. The CDR3 spells CSVLGGGETQYF. CDR3 DNA: TGCAGCGTTTTAGGCGGGGGAGAGACCCAGTACTTC.

This clonotype has just a few counts. The chain employs TRBV5-6 and TRBJ2-7; maybe TRBD1 (6 bases). Deletions cut 4 bases from V and 5 bases from J, with 13 bases between. This CDR3 has 13 amino acids. The V gene's germline CDR1 is SGHDT and CDR2 YYEEEE. CDR3 amino acids: CASSTWDIDEQYF. The CDR3, as DNA: TGTGCCAGCAGCACATGGGACATTGACGAGCAGTACTTC.

The chain links TRBV28 to TRBJ2-7; D is unresolved. From germline, CDR1 is MDHEN and CDR2 SYDVKM. V lost 6 bases to trimming and J lost 12 bases, with 12 bases between them. The CDR3 is 10 residues long. The CDR3 here is CASSLYEVYF. CDR3 nucleotide sequence: TGTGCCAGCAGCCTTTACGAAGTGTACTTC.

This clonotype was found many times. The genes are TRBV5-6 and TRBJ2-3, with D unclear. Trimming removed 0 bases from V and 4 bases from J, with 6 bases in between. This CDR3 has 13 amino acids. The germline V gene encodes CDR1 SGHDT and CDR2 YYEEEE. CDR3 nucleotide sequence: TGTGCCAGCAGCTTGGGGCCAGCAGATACGCAGTATTTT. The encoded protein is CASSLGPADTQYF.

The chain is built from TRBV12-3 or TRBV12-4 and TRBJ2-3; 9 bases fit TRBD2. Trimming took 2 bases from V and 1 from J; bases not matched to a gene: 4. There are 16 residues in the CDR3. CDR3 DNA sequence: TGTGCCAGCAGTTTACTCCGACTAGCGGGCACAGATACGCAGTATTTT. This gives the protein CASSLLRLAGTDTQYF.

V gene TRBV12-3 or TRBV12-4 combines with J gene TRBJ2-2; possibly TRBD1 for D (5 bases). The CDR3 is made up of 14 amino acids. V was clipped by 6 bases and J by 3 bases, with 11 bases between them. CDR3 loop: CASRQDSYTGELFF. The CDR3, as DNA: TGTGCCAGCAGACAAGACAGTTACACCGGGGAGCTGTTTTTT.

This chain uses TRBV3-1 with TRBJ1-2; maybe TRBD1 (5 bases). The germline V and J ends were trimmed by 1 base and 7 bases, with 13 bases remaining between them. CDR1 LGHDT and CDR2 YNNKEL come from the germline V gene (reference sequence). This CDR3 has 14 amino acids. CDR3 in amino acids: CASSQGYGASGYTF. The CDR3 bases are TGTGCCAGCAGCCAAGGTTATGGGGCCTCTGGCTACACCTTC.

This clonotype turned up a few times. V and J are TRBV29-1 and TRBJ2-7; perhaps D is TRBD1 or TRBD2 (5 bases each). V lost 7 bases to trimming and J lost 9 bases, with 19 bases between them. Germline V gives CDR1 SQVTM, CDR2 ANQGSEA. This CDR3 contains 12 residues. The CDR3 nucleotides are TGCAGCGGGGACCTGCTCTTAGGCAGGCAGTACTTC. Protein: CSGDLLLGRQYF.